The clone carrying this T cell receptor beta chain was seen more than once but under ten times. Antigen: not known. These data are taken from a study of T-cell reconstitution after alpha-beta-depleted transplantation in children. General study results and limits: One year post-transplant, T-cell counts and diversity were largely derived from T cells produced anew.

A TCRbeta library incorporating unique molecular identifiers was prepared. TCRdb re-derived calls from the PCR reads in MiXCR, one entry per CDR3 protein. Of under 250,000 distinct CDR3 sequences listed, approximately 17% are singletons. The germline CDR1 and CDR2 sequences are SEHNR and FQNEAQ (reference sequence). The ends lost 3 bases at V and 4 bases at J; junction bases unmatched: 8. CDR3 length: 18 residues. The chain carries TRBV7-9 and TRBJ2-1, with 14 bases lining up with TRBD2. The material was PBMCs, mostly from graft donor cells, obtained 360 days after TCRalphabeta/CD19-depleted stem cell transplant. The TCR sequence derives from a male patient aged 2-15 years who had a stem cell transplant for acute lymphoblastic leukemia, so the T cells may come from the graft donor. CDR3 in DNA: TGTGCCAGCAGCTTCAAAGGACTAGCGGGGGGATATTACAATGAGCAGTTCTTC. This codes for CASSFKGLAGGYYNEQFF.